This T cell receptor (beta chain) was obtained from a study of T cells after yellow fever vaccination. TCRdb fed the 5' RACE reads into MiXCR, producing one record per CDR3 protein. This table has around 100,000 distinct CDR3 sequences, roughly 5.2% appearing once. This clonotype was seen a few times. V lost 0 bases and J 5 bases, leaving 10 bases between the germline ends. The CDR3 spans 14 residues. Germline CDR1 MNHEY, CDR2 SVGEGT. The rearrangement links TRBV6-2 or TRBV6-3 to TRBJ1-1; no reliable D call. The starting material was CD8+ T cells sorted from PBMCs, obtained 10 days after the yellow fever booster vaccination. The TCR comes from a man aged 18 to 29 who received the YFV17D yellow fever vaccine. The CDR3 coding sequence is TGTGCCAGCAGTTACTCGTTATATGGGACTGAAGCTTTCTTT. The encoded protein is CASSYSLYGTEAFF.